This T cell receptor beta chain appears in the sequencing data of a study of T-cell reconstitution after alpha-beta-depleted transplantation in children. Study outcomes and limitations: A year had passed since transplant, and T-cell counts and diversity by then came mostly from newly produced T cells. Several patients had high TCRbeta diversity at day 60; it came from surviving recipient T cells and thymic progenitors.

Concerning this clonotype itself: Its antigen is not known.

CDR3 length: 16 amino acids. In germline, CDR1 is ENHRY, CDR2 SYGVKD. The junction had 6 bases not matched to a gene; V was cut back by 3 bases and J by 2 bases. Using unique molecular identifiers, the investigators prepared the TCRbeta library. Each CDR3 protein is one row after TCRdb ran MiXCR on the PCR reads. Of about 440,000 distinct CDR3 sequences listed, 43% are singletons. The clonotype originates from a girl aged 2 to 10 with aplastic anemia, due to receive a stem cell transplant. Material: PBMCs, obtained before TCRalphabeta/CD19-depleted stem cell transplant. V is TRBV10-3 and J is TRBJ2-3, with 9 bases aligning to TRBD2. The CDR3 spells CAISELSGRHTDTQYF. The CDR3 DNA sequence: TGTGCCATCAGTGAATTAAGCGGGAGGCACACAGATACGCAGTATTTT.